This paragraph reports one T cell receptor (beta chain). The data derive from a study of neoadjuvant anti-PD-1 for oral cavity cancer. The CDR3 runs to 15 residues. Germline V gene sequence: CDR1 LNHDA, CDR2 SQIVND (reference sequence). Trimming pared 9 bases from V and 2 bases from J, leaving 17 bases between. The protocol was immunoSEQ multiplex PCR, while the TCRdb copy is restricted to in-frame clones and leaves out a portion. Of more than 6,500 clones in the sample, around 40% were seen once. The specimen comprised tumor tissue, sampled before nivolumab (anti-PD-1) treatment. The clonotype comes from a person between 35 and 79 years old with oral cavity squamous cell carcinoma. The genes are TRBV19 and TRBJ1-5; D gene uncertain. The CDR3 loop reads CASHRRGKGNQPQHF. CDR3 coding DNA: TGTGCCAGCCATAGGCGGGGAAAGGGCAATCAGCCCCAGCATTTT.